Listed below are T cell receptor beta chains from one sample, sequenced in a study of cytomegalovirus exposure and HLA in healthy donors. Sequenced by immunoSEQ multiplex PCR; TCRdb stores in-frame clones only, minus some. The table has 100,000 to 150,000 clones, roughly 80% seen once; the top ten hold approximately 6%. Sequenced sample: PBMCs. These TCRs come from a woman aged 40 to 55 in good health and CMV-seronegative. Both conserved end residues are part of each CDR3. Fields, in order: CDR3 DNA, CDR3 protein, clone size, J gene, V gene, D gene. The D gene is left open where the match is weak. The size field is filled for only some rows; it gives once, few, many or a size class.

DNA: TGTGCCAGTAGTATTAACACAGGGAACTATGGCTACACCTTC
CDR3: CASSINTGNYGYTF
size: -
J: TRBJ1-2
V: TRBV19
D: -

DNA: TGTGCCAGCAGCGCGGGACAGGGGTCGGCAGATACGCAGTATTTT
CDR3: CASSAGQGSADTQYF
size: -
J: TRBJ2-3
V: TRBV11-2
D: TRBD1

DNA: TGTGCCAGCAGCTGGGACAGAGCCGAGGGCTACACCTTC
CDR3: CASSWDRAEGYTF
size: -
J: TRBJ1-2
V: TRBV14
D: TRBD1

DNA: TGTGCCAGCAGTAGTCCGGGGTACAAGGAGGAGCAGTACTTC
CDR3: CASSSPGYKEEQYF
size: once
J: TRBJ2-7
V: TRBV6-1
D: -

DNA: TGTGCCAGCAGCACCCGTCCCACAGGAACTCTCTACGAGCAGTACTTC
CDR3: CASSTRPTGTLYEQYF
size: -
J: TRBJ2-7
V: TRBV5-5
D: -

DNA: TGCGCCAGCAGGAACGGGAGGGCCGTTGAGCAGTTCTTC
CDR3: CASRNGRAVEQFF
size: -
J: TRBJ2-1
V: TRBV10-2
D: TRBD2

DNA: TGTGCCAGCAGGGAAGGCGGGACAGGGATCGAGCAGTACTTC
CDR3: CASREGGTGIEQYF
size: -
J: TRBJ2-7
V: TRBV6-5
D: TRBD1

DNA: TGTGCCAGCAGTGATCAGGGCGACGCTGAAGCTTTCTTT
CDR3: CASSDQGDAEAFF
size: -
J: TRBJ1-1
V: TRBV2
D: -

DNA: TGCGCCAGCAGCCAAGATGACGGAGCCTACAATGAGCAGTTCTTC
CDR3: CASSQDDGAYNEQFF
size: -
J: TRBJ2-1
V: TRBV4-1
D: -

DNA: TGTGCCAGCAGCTTAACGCCGCGGACAGTTCAAGAGACCCAGTACTTC
CDR3: CASSLTPRTVQETQYF
size: few
J: TRBJ2-5
V: TRBV7-2
D: -

DNA: TGTGCCAGCCGTGGGGGCGGGGGGAGGACTGAAGCTTTCTTT
CDR3: CASRGGGGRTEAFF
size: -
J: TRBJ1-1
V: TRBV19
D: -

DNA: TGTGCCAGCAGCCTCCGTGGTGAGGCCGGGGAGCTGTTTTTT
CDR3: CASSLRGEAGELFF
size: -
J: TRBJ2-2
V: TRBV7-3
D: -

DNA: TGTGCCCGACAGGGGGCGCATAATGGGCATGAGCAGTTCTTC
CDR3: CARQGAHNGHEQFF
size: -
J: TRBJ2-1
V: TRBV11-1
D: TRBD1

DNA: TGTGCCAGCAGTCCGGACAGGGCGAAAGGATACACCTTC
CDR3: CASSPDRAKGYTF
size: -
J: TRBJ1-2
V: TRBV27
D: TRBD1

DNA: TGTGCCAGCAGCGGGCAGATACAAGAGACCCAGTACTTC
CDR3: CASSGQIQETQYF
size: few
J: TRBJ2-5
V: TRBV11-1
D: -

DNA: TGTGCCAGCAGCCACACAGGGGTGAACACTGAAGCTTTCTTT
CDR3: CASSHTGVNTEAFF
size: -
J: TRBJ1-1
V: TRBV6-5
D: TRBD1

DNA: TGTGCCAGTAGTATTTCGGGGAACTCTGGAAACACCATATATTTT
CDR3: CASSISGNSGNTIYF
size: -
J: TRBJ1-3
V: TRBV19
D: -

DNA: TGTGCCAGCAGCTTAAATGCGGGCACAGATACGCAGTATTTT
CDR3: CASSLNAGTDTQYF
size: -
J: TRBJ2-3
V: TRBV11-2
D: -

DNA: TGTGCCAGCGGGGGGGAAAGCAAAAACATTCAGTACTTC
CDR3: CASGGESKNIQYF
size: once
J: TRBJ2-4
V: TRBV28
D: TRBD2

DNA: TGCGCCAGCTCAGAAGCGGCTAGCGGACGCTACGAGCAGTACTTC
CDR3: CASSEAASGRYEQYF
size: -
J: TRBJ2-7
V: TRBV10-2
D: TRBD2

DNA: TGTGCCAGCGGGGGAGGCTACGAGCAGTACTTC
CDR3: CASGGGYEQYF
size: -
J: TRBJ2-7
V: TRBV7-6
D: -

DNA: TGTGCCAGCAGGGAATATCGATCCGGGACAGGGGCGTACTTC
CDR3: CASREYRSGTGAYF
size: once
J: TRBJ2-4
V: TRBV6-1
D: TRBD1

DNA: TGTGCCAGTCAGACAGACCCTCAGGATCACAGTCAGTACTTC
CDR3: CASQTDPQDHSQYF
size: few
J: TRBJ2-4
V: TRBV19
D: -

DNA: TGCGCCAGCAGCTTGAGGACATCGATGACTGAAGCTTTCTTT
CDR3: CASSLRTSMTEAFF
size: -
J: TRBJ1-1
V: TRBV5-1
D: -